The 2 T cell receptor beta chains reported below all come from one sample, sequenced in a study of cytomegalovirus exposure and HLA in healthy donors. The primer mix had 60 Vbeta and 13 Jbeta primers. Here immunoSEQ multiplex PCR was the method, and the copy in TCRdb shows in-frame clones only, minus some. The sample yields about 110,000 clones, approximately 79% seen once. The sample taken for sequencing was PBMCs. Source of these receptors: a woman between 40 and 55 years old in good health and CMV-seropositive.

The count of this clone is one. This sequence joins TRBV30 and TRBJ1-5, with no clear D. The CDR3 spans 14 residues. The V and J ends lost 2 bases and 1 base respectively, with 9 bases between them. Germline V gene sequence: CDR1 GTSNPN, CDR2 SVGIG (reference sequence). The CDR3: CAWSFSASNQPQHF. The CDR3, as DNA: TGTGCCTGGAGTTTCTCCGCGAGCAATCAGCCCCAGCATTTT.

V gene TRBV13 combines with J gene TRBJ2-7; the D gene is possibly TRBD1 (6 bases). The CDR3 has 14 residues. Germline-derived CDR1 and CDR2 are PRHDT and FYEKMQ (reference sequence). Trimming took 4 bases from V and 6 from J, leaving 16 bases between them. This chain's CDR3 is CASSSRTVVGEQYF. DNA for the CDR3: TGTGCCAGCAGCTCCCGGACAGTTGTTGGCGAGCAGTACTTC.